The T cell receptor (beta chain) described here comes from a study of blood T cell repertoires in COVID-19. About the study: The study drew acute and convalescent COVID-19 samples from the United States, Italy and Spain.

Sequencing used immunoSEQ multiplex PCR; TCRdb keeps in-frame clones, though not all of them. The sample comprises 400,000 to 550,000 clones, approximately 90% of which are singletons, and 4% to 4.5% rests with the top ten. Germline V gene data show CDR1 as SNHLY and CDR2 as FYNNEI. V lost 7 bases to trimming and J lost 3 bases, with 10 bases between them. This CDR3 contains 13 residues. V is TRBV2 and J is TRBJ2-1; possible D gene TRBD1, 5 bases. Source material: peripheral blood. This TCR derives from a woman aged 25 to 39 with acute or convalescent COVID-19. CDR3 in amino acids: CASKDDSYNEQFF. CDR3 nucleotides: TGTGCCAGCAAGGACGACAGCTACAATGAGCAGTTCTTC.